Each of the 6 T cell receptor beta chains below was sequenced from the same sample in a study of cytomegalovirus exposure and HLA in healthy donors. The primer mix had 60 Vbeta and 13 Jbeta primers. Here immunoSEQ multiplex PCR was the method, and the copy in TCRdb shows in-frame clones only, minus some. The sample consists of 150,000 to 200,000 clones, around nine tenths of them appearing once. Sequenced sample: PBMCs. These receptors were taken from a woman between 18 and 29 years old in good health and CMV-seronegative.

The chain employs TRBV27 and TRBJ2-5; 13 positions agree with TRBD2. The CDR3 sequence is 16 residues long. Germline lookup yields CDR1 MNHEY and CDR2 SMNVEV (reference sequence). J was trimmed by 5 bases and V by 5 bases; bases with no gene match: 8. The CDR3 DNA sequence: TGTGCCAGCAGTACCTGGACTAGCGGGAGAGGCGAGACCCAGTACTTC. Protein sequence: CASSTWTSGRGETQYF.

This chain uses TRBV6-5 with TRBJ2-7; 7 bases line up with TRBD2. Losses at the gene ends were 5 bases for V and 3 bases for J; bases not matched to a gene: 10. The CDR3 has 15 residues. Germline V gene lookup returns CDR1 MNHEY and CDR2 SVGAGI. This CDR3 reads CASSPSTGGVYEQYF. In DNA form, the CDR3 reads TGTGCCAGCAGTCCTTCCACGGGGGGTGTCTACGAGCAGTACTTC.

Notes on this clone: At the DNA level, this CDR3 is encoded by other sequences in the same sample as well. The V call is TRBV28, the J call TRBJ1-2; D is perhaps TRBD1 (5 bases). From germline, CDR1 is MDHEN and CDR2 SYDVKM. There are 13 residues in the CDR3. Between the trimmed V and J ends, which lost 3 bases and 4 bases, there was a span of 9 bases. The CDR3 spells CASSLGGGYGYTF. In nucleotides, the CDR3 is TGTGCCAGCAGTTTGGGGGGAGGCTATGGCTACACCTTC.

This clone showed up just a few times. V is TRBV6-6 and J is TRBJ2-1; D perhaps matches TRBD2 (5 bases). V lost 8 bases, J lost 7 bases, and 12 bases lay in between. The CDR3 is 12 residues long. Germline V gene data show CDR1 as MNHNY and CDR2 as SVGAGI (reference sequence). The CDR3 loop reads CASGPSSNEQFF. The CDR3 nucleotides read TGTGCCAGCGGGCCTAGCTCTAATGAGCAGTTCTTC.

The chain combines TRBV4-2 with TRBJ2-7, with 9 bases matching TRBD2. This CDR3 comprises 14 residues. Germline CDR1 is LGHNA and CDR2 is YNFKEQ. V trimming: 3 bases; J trimming: 4 bases; junction bases outside the gene matches: 4. CDR3 nucleotides: TGTGCCAGCAGCCATAGCGGGAGTGGGTACGAGCAGTACTTC. As protein: CASSHSGSGYEQYF.

The CDR3 bases are TGTGCCAGCAGCCAAACAGTAGAAATGAACACCGGGGAGCTGTTTTTT. Translation: CASSQTVEMNTGELFF. The chain recombines TRBV28 with TRBJ2-2, with D unclear. V was clipped by 6 bases and J by 1 base, with 15 bases between them. The length of the CDR3 is 16 residues. The germline V gene encodes CDR1 MDHEN and CDR2 SYDVKM.